The 32 T cell receptor beta chains given below trace back to one sample, sequenced in a study of vaccination and CD4 T cells after COVID-19. Stated treatment: roughly nine-day PBMC culture with coronavirus spike peptide pools or control peptides (ViraFEST assay). Their cognate antigens are unknown. The Oncomine TCR Beta short-read assay was applied to DNA of cultured CD4+ T cells. MiXCR was run by TCRdb on the PCR reads, yielding one entry per CDR3 protein. This table has about 10,000 distinct CDR3 sequences, roughly two thirds appearing once. Sequencing used CD4+ T cells from blood, cultured in vitro, obtained before SARS-CoV-2 vaccination. These receptors came from a human donor who had recovered from COVID-19.

The rearrangement joins TRBV6-1 to TRBJ1-2; no definite D call. With 7 bases removed from V and 0 bases from J, the gap between germline ends came to 9 bases. Germline loops: CDR1 MNHNS, CDR2 SASEGT. The length of the CDR3 is 13 residues. For the CDR3, the DNA is TGTGCCAGCACGGGCAGAGCTAACTATGGCTACACCTTC. It yields the protein CASTGRANYGYTF.

This clonotype has just a few counts. The V call is TRBV24-1, the J call TRBJ1-5; 8 bases match TRBD1. The CDR3 length is 13 residues. J lost 5 bases, V lost 10 bases, and 6 bases had no gene match. CDR1 is KGHDR and CDR2 is SFDVKD in the germline V gene. This CDR3 reads CATPGGDDQPQHF. The CDR3 coding sequence is TGTGCCACTCCAGGGGGCGACGATCAGCCCCAGCATTTT.

The chain couples TRBV6-1 to TRBJ2-3; D is possibly TRBD1 or TRBD2 (5 bases each). The V gene lost 3 bases and the J gene lost 4 bases, with 8 bases spanning the gap. This CDR3 has 13 amino acids. Per germline, CDR1 MNHNS and CDR2 SASEGT. CDR3 DNA: TGTGCCAGCAGTGACGGGGCTCCAGATACGCAGTATTTT. Translated, it gives CASSDGAPDTQYF.

CDR3 in DNA: TGTGCCAGCAGTCGGACAGGGGGGAGCAATCAGCCCCAGCATTTT. It encodes CASSRTGGSNQPQHF. The rearrangement uses TRBV6-1 and TRBJ1-5, with TRBD1 matching over 10 bases. The CDR3 contains 15 residues. The germline V gene encodes CDR1 MNHNS and CDR2 SASEGT. Trimming at V came to 5 bases and at J to 1 base, leaving 2 bases not matched to a gene.

The chain combines TRBV20-1 with TRBJ2-1; 15 positions agree with TRBD2. With V trimmed by 0 bases and J by 7 bases, 4 bases remained unmatched. Germline lookup yields CDR1 DFQATT and CDR2 SNEGSKA (reference sequence). The CDR3 runs 16 residues. This chain's CDR3 is CSARDGGTSGRNEQFF. CDR3 nucleotides: TGCAGTGCTAGAGATGGAGGGACTAGCGGGAGGAATGAGCAGTTCTTC.

J is TRBJ1-1 and V is TRBV30; no reliable D call. The germline CDR1 and CDR2 sequences are GTSNPN and SVGIG (reference sequence). V dropped 0 bases and J dropped 1 base, with 15 bases sitting between them. The CDR3 runs to 16 residues. CDR3 nucleotides: TGTGCCTGGAGTGTTATCGTATTGCGCGGGAACACTGAAGCTTTCTTT. Protein: CAWSVIVLRGNTEAFF.

This clonotype was found a few times. This chain joins TRBV7-3 and TRBJ1-1, with D perhaps TRBD1 (5 bases). Trimming cost V 5 bases and J 1 base, with 11 bases left between them. The CDR3 length is 14 residues. Germline values: CDR1 SGHTA, CDR2 FQGTGA. In DNA form, the CDR3 reads TGTGCCAGCAGCCAGGGTCCGGGGAACACTGAAGCTTTCTTT. Its translation is CASSQGPGNTEAFF.

This clonotype was seen a handful of times. The chain uses TRBV7-9 and TRBJ1-5; no firm D call. The germline V gene has CDR1 SEHNR and CDR2 FQNEAQ (reference sequence). Trimming stripped 1 base from V and 0 bases from J, with 4 bases between. This CDR3 contains 14 residues. The DNA of the CDR3 is TGTGCCAGCAGCTTAGGGGATAGCAATCAGCCCCAGCATTTT. Residues: CASSLGDSNQPQHF.

This clonotype appeared a single time. The genes are TRBV10-1 and TRBJ1-5; D gene unclear. V was clipped by 3 bases and J by 1 base, with 1 base between them. This CDR3 contains 12 residues. The V gene's germline CDR1 is WNHNN and CDR2 SYGVQD (reference sequence). CDR3 sequence reads: CASSESNQPQHF. CDR3 DNA: TGCGCCAGCAGTGAAAGCAATCAGCCCCAGCATTTT.

This clonotype was seen once. This chain links TRBV10-3 with TRBJ2-3, with D perhaps matching TRBD1 (5 bases). CDR3 length: 16 residues. Germline CDR1 is ENHRY and CDR2 is SYGVKD. V was cut by 4 bases and J by 0 bases, with 14 bases left in between. CDR3: CAISGFRGHSTDTQYF. CDR3 coding DNA: TGTGCCATCAGTGGGTTTAGGGGCCATAGCACAGATACGCAGTATTTT.

This CDR3 is CASSVRAGDTQYF. The CDR3 nucleotides are TGCGCCAGCAGCGTTAGAGCCGGAGATACGCAGTATTTT. The chain couples TRBV5-1 to TRBJ2-3, with D hard to call. This CDR3 contains 13 residues. Deletions cut 4 bases from V and 5 bases from J, with 11 bases between. Germline CDR1 SGHRS, CDR2 YFSETQ.

This chain connects TRBV28 to TRBJ2-1; D call uncertain. The length of the CDR3 is 11 residues. V lost 2 bases and J lost 7, with 3 bases in between. The germline V gene encodes CDR1 MDHEN and CDR2 SYDVKM. The CDR3 region has the DNA TGTGCCAGCAGTTTACGAAATGAGCAGTTCTTC. Translation: CASSLRNEQFF.

DNA of the CDR3: TGTGCCAGCAGTAAAGAGGGGGCCCCCCTCCACTTT. Translation gives CASSKEGAPLHF. The chain joins TRBV28 to TRBJ1-6, with 7 positions matching TRBD1. The junction had 5 bases not matched to a gene; V was cut back by 5 bases and J by 13 bases. The CDR3 has 12 residues. Germline lookup yields CDR1 MDHEN and CDR2 SYDVKM. The full variable domain, its missing parts supplied by reference TRBV28 and TRBJ1-6, is DVKVTQSSRYLVKRTGEKVFLECVQDMDHENMFWYRQDPGLGLRLIYFSYDVKMKEKGDIPEGYSVSREKKERFSLILESASTNQTSMYLCASSKEGAPLHFGNGTRLTVT.

J is TRBJ2-7 and V is TRBV2; 7 bases line up with TRBD1. The CDR3 totals 14 residues. V lost 4 bases and J lost 2; bases outside the gene matches: 5. Germline lookup yields CDR1 SNHLY and CDR2 FYNNEI. The CDR3: CASSVQGPTYEQYF. The CDR3 nucleotides are TGTGCCAGCAGTGTACAGGGGCCCACCTACGAGCAGTACTTC.

This clonotype was seen once. This chain links TRBV19 with TRBJ2-1; 9 bases are shared with TRBD2. The CDR3 runs 14 residues. Unmatched junction bases numbered 6, after V lost 7 bases and J lost 5 bases. The V gene's germline CDR1 is LNHDA and CDR2 SQIVND (reference sequence). The CDR3 is CASISSGRHNEQFF. The CDR3 DNA sequence: TGTGCCAGTATATCCAGCGGGAGGCACAATGAGCAGTTCTTC.

This clonotype was counted only a few times. The chain couples TRBV7-2 to TRBJ2-3, with D unresolved. The CDR3 consists of 11 residues. Trimming left V 7 bases short and J 6 bases short, with 8 bases between. In germline, CDR1 is SGHTA, CDR2 FQGNSA. CDR3 loop: CASTQRDTQYF. In nucleotides, the CDR3 is TGTGCCAGCACTCAGAGGGATACGCAGTATTTT.

The chain carries TRBV12-3 or TRBV12-4 and TRBJ2-5, with 11 bases that match TRBD2. The V and J ends lost 3 bases and 2 bases, in that order; junction bases with no gene match: 5. The CDR3 contains 16 residues. The CDR3 loop is CASSLGLAGGQETQYF. The CDR3 nucleotides read TGTGCCAGCAGTTTGGGGCTAGCGGGAGGACAAGAGACCCAGTACTTC.

The chain links TRBV28 to TRBJ2-5; D unresolved. The V end lost 2 bases, the J end lost 1 base, and 2 bases lay between the germline ends. The CDR3 runs 12 residues. Looked up from germline, CDR1 is MDHEN and CDR2 is SYDVKM. CDR3 DNA sequence: TGTGCCAGCAGTTTACTCCAAGAGACCCAGTACTTC. This sequence encodes CASSLLQETQYF. Full variable domain (missing parts from reference TRBV28 and TRBJ2-5): DVKVTQSSRYLVKRTGEKVFLECVQDMDHENMFWYRQDPGLGLRLIYFSYDVKMKEKGDIPEGYSVSREKKERFSLILESASTNQTSMYLCASSLLQETQYFGPGTRLLVL.

This clonotype was detected only a few times. The V call is TRBV7-9, the J call TRBJ2-5; D unclear. CDR3 length: 14 amino acids. Germline CDR1 reads SEHNR; CDR2 reads FQNEAQ (reference sequence). V shed 1 base and J shed 1 base, with 7 bases lying between them. Here the CDR3 DNA reads TGTGCCAGCAGCTTAGGACGGCTCCAAGAGACCCAGTACTTC. Its translation: CASSLGRLQETQYF.

The rearrangement uses TRBV19 and TRBJ1-5, with TRBD1 matching over 8 bases. V shed 1 base and J 9 bases; nucleotides not matched to a gene: 8. Germline-derived CDR1 and CDR2 are LNHDA and SQIVND (reference sequence). CDR3 length: 15 amino acids. CDR3 sequence: CASSIATGGRVPQHF. The CDR3 nucleotides are TGTGCCAGTAGTATAGCAACAGGGGGTAGGGTGCCCCAGCATTTT.

This clonotype has just one count. The chain combines TRBV28 with TRBJ2-5; perhaps TRBD2 as D (7 bases). There are 14 residues in the CDR3. Germline assignment: CDR1 MDHEN and CDR2 SYDVKM. Deletions cut 3 bases from V and 2 bases from J, with 10 bases between. CDR3 protein: CASSFGGLQETQYF. In nucleotides, the CDR3 is TGTGCCAGCAGTTTCGGGGGGCTACAAGAGACCCAGTACTTC.

V usage is TRBV20-1 and J usage is TRBJ2-1, with 8 bases fitting TRBD2. This CDR3 spans 15 amino acids. CDR1 and CDR2 from the germline V gene are DFQATT and SNEGSKA (reference sequence). V was pared by 0 bases and J by 7 bases, with 8 bases of the junction left unmatched. Written as DNA, the CDR3 is TGCAGTGCTAGAGACCCCCGGACTAGCCAAAATGAGCAGTTCTTC. It encodes CSARDPRTSQNEQFF.

This chain uses TRBV20-1 with TRBJ2-7, with TRBD1 identical over 7 bases. Per the germline V gene, CDR1 is DFQATT and CDR2 is SNEGSKA (reference sequence). This CDR3 is built from 11 residues. The CDR3 DNA follows: TGCAGCGGACAGGACTCCTACGAGCAGTACTTC. This encodes CSGQDSYEQYF.

This clonotype was found a few times. The chain links TRBV28 to TRBJ1-2, with D possibly TRBD1 on 5 matching bases. The CDR3 runs to 15 residues. Germline V lookup: CDR1 MDHEN, CDR2 SYDVKM. Between the trimmed V and J ends, which lost 5 bases and 7 bases, there was a span of 20 bases. The CDR3 nucleotides read TGTGCCAGCAGTGAATCCTCAGGGTTCCCATCTGGCTACACCTTC. Protein: CASSESSGFPSGYTF.

A single count supports this clonotype. The chain is built from TRBV28 and TRBJ2-3, with 7 bases matching TRBD2. The CDR3 totals 20 residues. From germline, CDR1 is MDHEN and CDR2 SYDVKM. After removal of 5 bases from V and 2 bases from J, the junction contained 22 bases not matched to a gene. CDR3 residues: CASSTPFGGVFSGDTDTQYF. The DNA for the CDR3 is TGTGCCAGCAGTACCCCATTTGGTGGGGTGTTCAGCGGGGACACAGATACGCAGTATTTT.

This clonotype turned up a few times. The chain has TRBV27 and TRBJ2-1; D ambiguous. Germline CDR1 reads MNHEY; CDR2 reads SMNVEV (reference sequence). V was shortened by 5 bases and J by 6 bases, with 23 bases between the two germline ends. The CDR3 is 17 amino acids. This CDR3 reads CASSPDRTFREANEQFF. For the CDR3, the DNA is TGTGCCAGCAGTCCTGACCGTACCTTTCGCGAAGCCAATGAGCAGTTCTTC.

V usage is TRBV4-1 and J usage is TRBJ2-5, with TRBD2 identical over 11 bases. The CDR3 is 20 amino acids. The V and J ends lost 1 base and 5 bases, in that order; junction bases with no gene match: 18. In germline, CDR1 is MGHRA, CDR2 YSYEKL. The CDR3 region is CASSQAETGLAALRGETQYF. Here the CDR3 DNA reads TGCGCCAGCAGCCAAGCCGAAACGGGACTAGCGGCCTTGAGGGGGGAGACCCAGTACTTC.

The genes are TRBV7-9 and TRBJ2-4; tentative D call: TRBD1 (6 bases). V gave up 5 bases and J gave up 8 bases, with 16 bases separating them. The CDR3 covers 14 residues. Germline CDR1 is SEHNR and CDR2 is FQNEAQ (reference sequence). The CDR3 loop reads CASSPTGLGDIQYF. CDR3 nucleotides: TGTGCCAGCAGCCCAACAGGGCTGGGCGACATTCAGTACTTC.

This rearrangement joins TRBV6-5 to TRBJ2-1; 15 positions match TRBD2. The V gene end was trimmed by 4 bases and the J gene end by 7 bases; junction bases not matched to a gene: 8. Germline V lookup: CDR1 MNHEY, CDR2 SVGAGI. The CDR3 totals 17 residues. CDR3 nucleotides: TGTGCCAGCAGTTTAAGGACTAGCGGGAGGGCGCGGAATGAGCAGTTCTTC. Translated: CASSLRTSGRARNEQFF.

The V gene is TRBV5-1, the J gene TRBJ2-1; 7 bases align to TRBD1. The CDR3 has 16 amino acids. With 2 bases clipped from V and 4 bases from J, the junction kept 9 bases outside the gene matches. Germline assignment: CDR1 SGHRS and CDR2 YFSETQ. This chain's CDR3 is CASSFGRGQLYNEQFF. The CDR3, as DNA: TGCGCCAGCAGCTTCGGTAGGGGACAGCTTTACAATGAGCAGTTCTTC.

V usage is TRBV6-1 and J usage is TRBJ2-3; 11 bases agree with TRBD2. V trimming: 6 bases; J trimming: 9 bases; junction bases outside the gene matches: 11. The CDR3 totals 15 residues. CDR1 MNHNS and CDR2 SASEGT come from the germline V gene. CDR3 DNA: TGTGCCAGCAGGCCGACTAGCGGGGCCTTGAAGACGCAGTATTTT. It specifies CASRPTSGALKTQYF.

This rearrangement joins TRBV29-1 to TRBJ2-4; 8 nucleotides line up with TRBD1. Germline V lookup: CDR1 SQVTM, CDR2 ANQGSEA. The CDR3 length is 14 residues. J was trimmed by 7 bases and V by 2 bases; bases with no gene match: 7. For the CDR3, the DNA is TGCAGCGTTGAACAGGGGGCGCAGGGGAACATTCAGTACTTC. Its protein product is CSVEQGAQGNIQYF.